Presented here are 10 T cell receptor beta chains from one specimen sequenced in a study of T cell responses to AZD1222 COVID-19 vaccine. Produced via immunoSEQ multiplex PCR; TCRdb's table is partial and in-frame only. The sample shows over 100,000 clones, roughly nine tenths of them seen only once. Specimen: peripheral blood, collected on day 0 of AZD1222 vaccination. The receptor source for this set is an adult in good health.

This chain joins TRBV27 and TRBJ1-2; 10 bases agree with TRBD1. The germline gives CDR1 MNHEY, CDR2 SMNVEV (reference sequence). The CDR3 extends over 13 amino acids. The ends lost 6 bases at V and 6 bases at J; junction bases unmatched: 4. The CDR3 reads CASSWGTGDGYTF. In DNA form, the CDR3 reads TGTGCCAGCAGCTGGGGGACAGGGGATGGCTACACCTTC.

The gene calls are TRBV30 and TRBJ1-4, with D possibly matching TRBD1 (6 bases). Germline loops: CDR1 GTSNPN, CDR2 SVGIG (reference sequence). V lost 4 bases to trimming and J lost 7 bases, with 13 bases between them. This CDR3 is built from 13 residues. Written as DNA, the CDR3 is TGTGCCTGGAAGGGGGGGGGCGCTGAAAAACTGTTTTTT. This gives the protein CAWKGGGAEKLFF.

This rearrangement joins TRBV12-3 or TRBV12-4 to TRBJ1-1, with D possibly matching TRBD1 (5 bases). Trimming stripped 6 bases from V and 11 bases from J, with 19 bases between. The CDR3 consists of 13 residues. CDR3 loop: CASSFVREGPAFF. Written as DNA, the CDR3 is TGTGCCAGCAGCTTTGTCCGGGAGGGGCCGGCTTTCTTT.

The chain combines TRBV7-3 with TRBJ2-3, with D maybe TRBD1 (6 bases). From germline, CDR1 is SGHTA and CDR2 FQGTGA. The CDR3 runs 15 residues. The ends were cut back, 1 base at V and 6 bases at J, with 14 bases in the middle. This chain's CDR3 is CASSLNPRGADTQYF. The CDR3 DNA reads TGTGCCAGCAGCTTAAACCCCAGGGGCGCCGATACGCAGTATTTT. Full variable domain (rest looked up from reference TRBV7-3 and TRBJ2-3): GAGVSQTPSNKVTEKGKYVELRCDPISGHTALYWYRQSLGQGPEFLIYFQGTGAADDSGLPNDRFFAVRPEGSVSTLKIQRTERGDSAVYLCASSLNPRGADTQYFGPGTRLTVL.

CDR3 DNA sequence: TGTGCCAGCAGTTATAACGGTATTGGACTAGGGGAGACCCAGTACTTC. Amino acid sequence: CASSYNGIGLGETQYF. The rearrangement uses TRBV6-2 or TRBV6-3 and TRBJ2-5; TRBD2 agrees at 7 bases. Germline-derived CDR1 and CDR2 are MNHEY and SVGEGT. V was clipped by 3 bases and J by 5 bases; unmatched bases: 12. The CDR3 runs to 16 residues.

This rearrangement joins TRBV4-3 to TRBJ1-4; D is unclear. Trimming pared 4 bases from V and 4 bases from J, leaving 13 bases between. From germline, CDR1 is LGHNA and CDR2 YSLEER. The CDR3 is made up of 15 amino acids. CDR3 nucleotides: TGCGCCAGCAGCCGGGCGGCCAGCTATAATGAAAAACTGTTTTTT. Residues: CASSRAASYNEKLFF.

The sample holds one count of this clone. V usage is TRBV4-2 and J usage is TRBJ2-3; D remains ambiguous. From germline, CDR1 is LGHNA and CDR2 YNFKEQ. The CDR3 runs to 12 residues. V lost 0 bases to trimming and J lost 3 bases, with 1 base between them. CDR3 DNA sequence: TGTGCCAGCAGCCAAGAGACAGATACGCAGTATTTT. Translated: CASSQETDTQYF.

J is TRBJ2-1 and V is TRBV3-1 (or the pseudogene TRBV3-2); weak D call: TRBD2 (6 bases). Germline CDR1 is LGHDT and CDR2 is YNNKEL (reference sequence). The CDR3 loop spans 15 amino acids. V shed 3 bases and J shed 7 bases, with 16 bases lying between them. Here the CDR3 reads CASSHTSSGRNEQFF. As DNA, the CDR3 is TGTGCCAGCAGCCATACTAGCTCTGGCCGAAATGAGCAGTTCTTC.

The V gene is TRBV18, the J gene TRBJ2-5, with 9 nucleotides matching TRBD2. The J segment lost 1 base and the V segment lost 3 bases, leaving 0 bases of the junction unmatched. The CDR3 extends over 14 amino acids. Germline assignment: CDR1 KGHSH and CDR2 LQKENI. Here the CDR3 reads CASSPGLAQETQYF. The CDR3 DNA follows: TGTGCCAGCTCACCGGGACTAGCCCAAGAGACCCAGTACTTC.

This clone was seen a few times. The V call is TRBV15, the J call TRBJ1-3; D remains unclear. The CDR3 covers 15 residues. V gave up 4 bases and J gave up 3 bases, with 13 bases separating them. Germline loops: CDR1 LNHNV, CDR2 YYDKDF (reference sequence). DNA for the CDR3: TGTGCCACCAGCACCGGGTCCGCCCTTGGAAACACCATATATTTT. It translates to CATSTGSALGNTIYF.